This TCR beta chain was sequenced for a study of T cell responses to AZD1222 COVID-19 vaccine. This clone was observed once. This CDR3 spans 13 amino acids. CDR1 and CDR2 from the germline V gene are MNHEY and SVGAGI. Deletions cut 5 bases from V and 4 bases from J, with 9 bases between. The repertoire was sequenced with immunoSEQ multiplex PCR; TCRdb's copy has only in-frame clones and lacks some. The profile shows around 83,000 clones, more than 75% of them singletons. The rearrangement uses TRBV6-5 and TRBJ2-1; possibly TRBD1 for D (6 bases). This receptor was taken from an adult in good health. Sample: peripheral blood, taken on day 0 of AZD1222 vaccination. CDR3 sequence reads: CASSRDMYNEQFF. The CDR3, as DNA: TGTGCCAGCAGTCGGGACATGTACAATGAGCAGTTCTTC.